This T cell receptor beta chain is drawn from a study of T cell changes during pregnancy in multiple sclerosis. Sequencing was performed with immunoSEQ multiplex PCR; in TCRdb, only in-frame clones are kept and a portion is missing. In the table there are 45,000 to 60,000 clones, 90% of which are singletons. The table lists this clone with a count of one. The V and J ends lost 4 bases and 7 bases, in that order; junction bases with no gene match: 16. The V gene's germline CDR1 is SGHDT and CDR2 YYEEEE. This CDR3 spans 16 amino acids. This clonotype originated in a female donor with multiple sclerosis, enrolled in a pregnancy study. This specimen consisted of CD8+ T cells from peripheral blood mononuclear cells, obtained before pregnancy. The chain links TRBV5-6 to TRBJ1-2; 7 nucleotides align to TRBD1. The CDR3 here is CASSRSWTGGGGGYTF. CDR3 bases: TGTGCCAGCAGCCGGTCTTGGACAGGAGGAGGAGGTGGCTACACCTTC.